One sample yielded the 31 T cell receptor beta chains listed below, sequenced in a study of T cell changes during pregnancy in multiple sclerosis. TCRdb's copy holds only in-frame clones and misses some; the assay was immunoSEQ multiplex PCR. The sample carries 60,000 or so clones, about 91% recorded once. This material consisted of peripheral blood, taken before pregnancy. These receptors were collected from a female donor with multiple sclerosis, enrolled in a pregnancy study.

CDR3 coding DNA: TGTGCCAGCAGCTTATCAGGGTACGGCTACACCTTC. Amino acids: CASSLSGYGYTF. V gene TRBV11-1 combines with J gene TRBJ1-2; D may be TRBD1 (5 bases). Germline values: CDR1 SGHAT, CDR2 FQDESV (reference sequence). V was clipped by 2 bases and J by 8 bases, with 9 bases between them. This CDR3 has 12 amino acids.

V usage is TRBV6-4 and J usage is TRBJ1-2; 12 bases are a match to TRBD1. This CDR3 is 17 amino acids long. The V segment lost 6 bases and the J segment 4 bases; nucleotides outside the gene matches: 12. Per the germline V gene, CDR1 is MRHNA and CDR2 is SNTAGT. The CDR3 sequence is CASSDSSGTGGLYGYTF. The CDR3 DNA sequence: TGTGCCAGCAGCGATTCGTCCGGGACAGGGGGCCTCTATGGCTACACCTTC.

CDR3 loop: CASSLFPGSGYGYTF. The CDR3 DNA is TGTGCCAGCAGCTTGTTCCCTGGTTCGGGCTATGGCTACACCTTC. The chain couples TRBV7-3 to TRBJ1-2; no reliable D call. V lost 3 bases and J 4 bases, leaving 15 bases between the germline ends. In germline, CDR1 is SGHTA, CDR2 FQGTGA. This CDR3 contains 15 residues.

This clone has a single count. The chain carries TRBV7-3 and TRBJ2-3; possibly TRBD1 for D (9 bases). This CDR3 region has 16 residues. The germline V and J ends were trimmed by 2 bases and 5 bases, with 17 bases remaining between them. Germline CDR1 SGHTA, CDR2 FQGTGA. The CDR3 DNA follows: TGTGCCAGCAGCTTAGTCGGGGGGGGACAGGGAGATACGCAGTATTTT. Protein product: CASSLVGGGQGDTQYF.

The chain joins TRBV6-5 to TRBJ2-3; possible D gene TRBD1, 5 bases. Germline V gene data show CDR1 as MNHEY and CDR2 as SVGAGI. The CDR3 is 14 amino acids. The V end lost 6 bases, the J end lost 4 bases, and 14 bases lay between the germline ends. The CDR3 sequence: CASSLRDVADTQYF. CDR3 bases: TGTGCCAGCAGCCTCAGGGATGTGGCAGATACGCAGTATTTT.

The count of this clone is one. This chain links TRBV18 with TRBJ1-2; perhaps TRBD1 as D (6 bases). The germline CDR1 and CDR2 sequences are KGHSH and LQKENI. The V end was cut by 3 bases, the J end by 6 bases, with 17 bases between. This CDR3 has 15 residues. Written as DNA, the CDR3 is TGTGCCAGCTCACCCCCGCCTGCAGGGGCGCATGGCTACACCTTC. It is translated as CASSPPPAGAHGYTF.

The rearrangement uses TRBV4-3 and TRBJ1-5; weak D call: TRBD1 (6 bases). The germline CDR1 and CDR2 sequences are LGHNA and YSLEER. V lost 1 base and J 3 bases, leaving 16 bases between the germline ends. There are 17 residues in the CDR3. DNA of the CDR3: TGCGCCAGCAGCCAAGGAAGGGGGACGCCATACAATCAGCCCCAGCATTTT. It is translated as CASSQGRGTPYNQPQHF.

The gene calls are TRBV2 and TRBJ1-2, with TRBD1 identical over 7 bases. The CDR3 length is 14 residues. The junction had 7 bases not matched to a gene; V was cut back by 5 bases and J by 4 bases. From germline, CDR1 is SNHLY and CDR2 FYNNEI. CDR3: CASSYQGGSYGYTF. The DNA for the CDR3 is TGTGCCAGCAGTTATCAGGGGGGATCCTATGGCTACACCTTC.

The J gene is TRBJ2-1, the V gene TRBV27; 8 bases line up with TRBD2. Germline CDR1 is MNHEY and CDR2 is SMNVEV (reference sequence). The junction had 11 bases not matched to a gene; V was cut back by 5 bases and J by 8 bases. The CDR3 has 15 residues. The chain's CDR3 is CASSRAGALSDEQFF. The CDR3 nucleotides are TGTGCCAGCAGTCGAGCGGGGGCGCTAAGCGATGAGCAGTTCTTC.

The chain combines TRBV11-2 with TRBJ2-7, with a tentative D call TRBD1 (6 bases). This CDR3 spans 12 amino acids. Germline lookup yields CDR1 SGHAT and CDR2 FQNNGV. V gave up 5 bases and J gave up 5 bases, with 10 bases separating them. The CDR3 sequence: CASSPQGHEQYF. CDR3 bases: TGTGCCAGCAGCCCACAGGGACACGAGCAGTACTTC.

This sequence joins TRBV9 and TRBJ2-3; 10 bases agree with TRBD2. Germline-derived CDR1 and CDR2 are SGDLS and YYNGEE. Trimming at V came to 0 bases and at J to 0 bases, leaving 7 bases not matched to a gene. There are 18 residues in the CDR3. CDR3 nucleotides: TGTGCCAGCAGCGTAGGCAGCGGGGGGGGAACTAGCACAGATACGCAGTATTTT. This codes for CASSVGSGGGTSTDTQYF.

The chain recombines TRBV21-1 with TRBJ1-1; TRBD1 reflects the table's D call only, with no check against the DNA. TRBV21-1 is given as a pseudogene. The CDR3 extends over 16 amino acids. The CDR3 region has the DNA TGTGCCAGCAGCAAAGGAGGCAGGGCAGAGAACACTGAAGCTTTCTTT. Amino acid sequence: CASSKGGRAENTEAFF.

The CDR3 is CASSPSVTGGAYEQYF. The CDR3 nucleotides are TGTGCCAGCAGTCCCTCGGTGACAGGGGGCGCCTACGAGCAGTACTTC. The V call is TRBV27, the J call TRBJ2-7; 10 nucleotides agree with TRBD1. After removal of 5 bases from V and 2 bases from J, the junction contained 9 bases not matched to a gene. CDR3 length: 16 amino acids. CDR1 is MNHEY and CDR2 is SMNVEV in the germline V gene (reference sequence).

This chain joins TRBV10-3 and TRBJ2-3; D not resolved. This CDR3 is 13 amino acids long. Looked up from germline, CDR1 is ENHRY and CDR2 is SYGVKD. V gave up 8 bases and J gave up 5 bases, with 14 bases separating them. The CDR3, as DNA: TGTGCCATCCGTCAGATGGCCGAAGATACGCAGTATTTT. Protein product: CAIRQMAEDTQYF.

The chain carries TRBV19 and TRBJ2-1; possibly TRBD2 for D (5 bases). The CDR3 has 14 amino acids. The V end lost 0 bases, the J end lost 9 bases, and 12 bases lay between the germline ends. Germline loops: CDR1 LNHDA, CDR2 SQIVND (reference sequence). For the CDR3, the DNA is TGTGCCAGTAGTATAGACCTAGCTAAAAGTGAGCAGTTCTTC. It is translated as CASSIDLAKSEQFF. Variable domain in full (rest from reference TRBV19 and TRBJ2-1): DGGITQSPKYLFRKEGQNVTLSCEQNLNHDAMYWYRQDPGQGLRLIYYSQIVNDFQKGDIAEGYSVSREKKESFPLTVTSAQKNPTAFYLCASSIDLAKSEQFFGPGTRLTVL.

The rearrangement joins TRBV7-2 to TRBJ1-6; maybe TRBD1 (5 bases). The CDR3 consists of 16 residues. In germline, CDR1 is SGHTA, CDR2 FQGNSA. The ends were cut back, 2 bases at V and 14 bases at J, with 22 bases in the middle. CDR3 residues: CASSLSGSGLIRTLHF. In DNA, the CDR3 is TGTGCCAGCAGCTTATCAGGGTCTGGTCTGATTCGAACCCTCCACTTT.

Here the CDR3 DNA reads TGCGCCAGCAGCCAGGACTCAATTCGCTCCTATAATTCACCCCTCCACTTT. It specifies CASSQDSIRSYNSPLHF. The V and J genes are TRBV4-3 and TRBJ1-6; no firm D call. This CDR3 contains 17 residues. With 3 bases removed from V and 0 bases from J, the gap between germline ends came to 12 bases. The germline V gene encodes CDR1 LGHNA and CDR2 YSLEER.

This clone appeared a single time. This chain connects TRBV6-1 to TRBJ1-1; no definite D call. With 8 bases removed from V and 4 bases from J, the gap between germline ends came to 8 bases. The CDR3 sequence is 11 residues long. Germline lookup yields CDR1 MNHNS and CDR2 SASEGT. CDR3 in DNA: TGTGCCAGCCGGGTGGGCACTGAAGCTTTCTTT. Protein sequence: CASRVGTEAFF.

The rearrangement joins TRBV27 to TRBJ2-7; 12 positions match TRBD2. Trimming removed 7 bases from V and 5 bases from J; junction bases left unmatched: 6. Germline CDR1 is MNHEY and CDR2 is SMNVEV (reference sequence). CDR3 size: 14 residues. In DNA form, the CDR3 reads TGTGCCAGCACCAGACTAGCGGGGGTCCACGAGCAGTACTTC. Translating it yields CASTRLAGVHEQYF.

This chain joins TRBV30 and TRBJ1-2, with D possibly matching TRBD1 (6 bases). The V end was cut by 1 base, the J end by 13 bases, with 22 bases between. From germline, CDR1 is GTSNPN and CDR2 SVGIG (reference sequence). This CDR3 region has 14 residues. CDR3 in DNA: TGTGCCTGGAGTGCAGGGGCAGAGCCGCTCTCGGGCACCTTC. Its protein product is CAWSAGAEPLSGTF. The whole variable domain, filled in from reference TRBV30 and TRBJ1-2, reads SQTIHQWPATLVQPVGSPLSLECTVEGTSNPNLYWYRQAAGRGLQLLFYSVGIGQISSEVPQNLSASRPQDRQFILSSKKLLLSDSGFYLCAWSAGAEPLSGTFGSGTRLTVV.

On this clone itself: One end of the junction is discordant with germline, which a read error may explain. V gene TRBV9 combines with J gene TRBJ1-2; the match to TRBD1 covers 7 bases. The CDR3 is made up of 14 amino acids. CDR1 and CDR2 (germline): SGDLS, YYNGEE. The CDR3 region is CASSARSGTDGYIF. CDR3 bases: TGTGCCAGCAGCGCCCGATCCGGGACAGATGGCTACATCTTC.

DNA for the CDR3: TGTGCCTGGAGGGGTACTAATGGAAACACCATATATTTT. Encoded protein: CAWRGTNGNTIYF. The chain joins TRBV30 to TRBJ1-3, with D uncertain. CDR3 length: 13 residues. The germline V and J ends were trimmed by 3 bases and 3 bases, with 9 bases remaining between them. Per germline, CDR1 GTSNPN and CDR2 SVGIG (reference sequence).

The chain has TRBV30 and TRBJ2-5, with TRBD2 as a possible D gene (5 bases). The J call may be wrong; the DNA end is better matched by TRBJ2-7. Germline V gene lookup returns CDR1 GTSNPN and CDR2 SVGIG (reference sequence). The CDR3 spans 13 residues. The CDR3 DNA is TGTGCCTGGAGTGTTAGGGAGTCGGGCGAGCAGTACTTC. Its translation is CAWSVRESGEQYF.

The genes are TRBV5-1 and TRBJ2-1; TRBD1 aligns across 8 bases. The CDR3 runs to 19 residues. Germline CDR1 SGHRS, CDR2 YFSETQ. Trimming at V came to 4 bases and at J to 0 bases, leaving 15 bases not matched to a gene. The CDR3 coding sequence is TGCGCCAGCAGCCTTCCGGACAGGGACGGTTTCGGCTCCTACAATGAGCAGTTCTTC. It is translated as CASSLPDRDGFGSYNEQFF. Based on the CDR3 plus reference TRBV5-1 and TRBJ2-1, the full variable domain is KAGVTQTPRYLIKTRGQQVTLSCSPISGHRSVSWYQQTPGQGLQFLFEYFSETQRNKGNFPGRFSGRQFSNSRSEMNVSTLELGDSALYLCASSLPDRDGFGSYNEQFFGPGTRLTVL.

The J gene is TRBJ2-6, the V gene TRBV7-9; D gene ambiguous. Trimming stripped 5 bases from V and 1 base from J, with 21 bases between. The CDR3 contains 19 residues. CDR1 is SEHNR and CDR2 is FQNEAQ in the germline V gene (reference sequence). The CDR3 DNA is TGTGCCAGCAGCCCTAGGTTAAGGATCCACCGGTCTGGGGCCAACGTCCTGACTTTC. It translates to CASSPRLRIHRSGANVLTF.

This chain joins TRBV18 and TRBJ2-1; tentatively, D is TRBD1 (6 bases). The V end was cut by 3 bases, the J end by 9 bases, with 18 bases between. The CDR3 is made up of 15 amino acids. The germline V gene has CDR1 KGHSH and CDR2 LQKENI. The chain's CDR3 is CASSPLAVGGSEQFF. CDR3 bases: TGTGCCAGCTCACCGCTCGCGGTAGGGGGTTCTGAGCAGTTCTTC. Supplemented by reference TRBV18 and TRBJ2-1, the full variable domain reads NAGVMQNPRHLVRRRGQEARLRCSPMKGHSHVYWYRQLPEEGLKFMVYLQKENIIDESGMPKERFSAEFPKEGPSILRIQQVVRGDSAAYFCASSPLAVGGSEQFFGPGTRLTVL.

This CDR3 reads CASGDRRRNKNTEAFF. The CDR3 DNA reads TGTGCCAGTGGGGACAGGAGGAGGAATAAAAACACTGAAGCTTTCTTT. The chain uses TRBV19 and TRBJ1-1, with 8 bases lining up with TRBD1. This CDR3 is 16 amino acids long. Germline assignment: CDR1 LNHDA and CDR2 SQIVND (reference sequence). J was trimmed by 2 bases and V by 8 bases; bases with no gene match: 13.

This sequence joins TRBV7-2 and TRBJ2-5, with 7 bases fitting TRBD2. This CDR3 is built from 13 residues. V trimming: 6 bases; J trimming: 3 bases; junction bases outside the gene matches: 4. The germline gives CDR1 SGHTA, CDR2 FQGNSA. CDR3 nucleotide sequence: TGTGCCAGCAGTCAGACTAGCAAAGAGACCCAGTACTTC. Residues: CASSQTSKETQYF.

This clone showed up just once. The CDR3 sequence is CASSQAKGTAQETQYF. Here the CDR3 DNA reads TGCGCCAGCAGTCAAGCTAAGGGGACAGCACAAGAGACCCAGTACTTC. J is TRBJ2-5 and V is TRBV23-1; 7 bases match TRBD1. TRBV23-1 is an ORF; its function is uncertain. V lost 2 bases to trimming and J lost 2 bases; unmatched junction nucleotides: 8. The CDR3 covers 16 residues.

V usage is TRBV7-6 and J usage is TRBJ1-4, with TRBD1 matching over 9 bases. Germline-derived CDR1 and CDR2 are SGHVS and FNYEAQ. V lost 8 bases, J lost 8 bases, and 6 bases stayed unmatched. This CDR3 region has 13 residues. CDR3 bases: TGTGCCAGCCAGGACAGGGGCGGCGAAAAACTGTTTTTT. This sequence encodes CASQDRGGEKLFF.

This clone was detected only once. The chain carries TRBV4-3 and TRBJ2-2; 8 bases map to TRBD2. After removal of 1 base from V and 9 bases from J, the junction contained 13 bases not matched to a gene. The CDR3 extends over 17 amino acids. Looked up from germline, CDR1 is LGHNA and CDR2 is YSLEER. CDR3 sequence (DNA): TGCGCCAGCAGCCAAGCCGCCGGGGGGGGGAACTCCCGGGAGCTGTTTTTT. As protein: CASSQAAGGGNSRELFF.